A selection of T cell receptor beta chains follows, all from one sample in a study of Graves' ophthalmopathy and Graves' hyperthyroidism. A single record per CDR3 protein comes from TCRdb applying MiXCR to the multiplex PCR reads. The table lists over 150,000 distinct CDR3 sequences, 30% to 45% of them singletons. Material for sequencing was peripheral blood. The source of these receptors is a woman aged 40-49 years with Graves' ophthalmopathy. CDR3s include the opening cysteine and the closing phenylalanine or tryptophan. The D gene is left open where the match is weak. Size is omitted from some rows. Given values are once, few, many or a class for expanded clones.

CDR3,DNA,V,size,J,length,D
CSASGQREGLAETQYF,TGCAGTGCTAGTGGCCAGCGGGAGGGCCTCGCTGAGACCCAGTACTTC,TRBV20-1,many,TRBJ2-5,16,TRBD2
CASSYYRFNGGYTF,TGCGCCAGCAGTTACTACAGATTCAATGGTGGCTACACCTTC,TRBV5-1,many,TRBJ1-2,14,.
CASSYGGGNSPLHF,TGTGCCAGCAGTTACGGTGGCGGTAATTCACCCCTCCACTTT,TRBV6-5,many,TRBJ1-6,14,.
CSARSQPLSSGNTIYF,TGCAGTGCTAGGAGCCAGCCACTCAGCTCTGGAAACACCATATATTTT,TRBV20-1,many,TRBJ1-3,16,.
CASSLTGTGSSPLHF,TGTGCCAGTAGTTTAACCGGGACAGGAAGTTCACCCCTCCACTTT,TRBV19,.,TRBJ1-6,15,TRBD1
CASSLGTGAQSEETQYF,TGTGCCAGCAGTTTAGGGACAGGTGCACAAAGTGAGGAGACCCAGTACTTC,TRBV12-3/TRBV12-4,.,TRBJ2-5,17,TRBD1
CATVGEYSNQPQHF,TGTGCCACGGTGGGGGAATATAGCAATCAGCCCCAGCATTTT,TRBV15,few,TRBJ1-5,14,.
CASSYSQDSEAFF,TGTGCCAGCAGTTACTCGCAGGATAGCGAAGCTTTCTTT,TRBV6-2/TRBV6-3,.,TRBJ1-1,13,.
CASSRDSLNQPQHF,TGTGCCAGCAGTCGGGACAGCTTAAATCAGCCCCAGCATTTT,TRBV12-3/TRBV12-4,many,TRBJ1-5,14,TRBD1
CAIRGTGGKEYEQYF,TGTGCCATCAGGGGGACAGGGGGAAAGGAATACGAGCAGTACTTC,TRBV10-3,many,TRBJ2-7,15,TRBD1
CASSFQSVYGYTF,TGTGCCAGCAGCTTCCAAAGCGTCTATGGCTACACCTTC,TRBV6-1,.,TRBJ1-2,13,.
CASRSSRDKQETQYF,TGTGCCAGTAGGTCCTCGAGGGACAAGCAAGAGACCCAGTACTTC,TRBV19,many,TRBJ2-5,15,.
CASSSHGGNTEAFF,TGTGCCAGCAGTTCCCATGGAGGCAACACTGAAGCTTTCTTT,TRBV27,.,TRBJ1-1,14,.
CASSYNRGSTEAFF,TGTGCCAGCAGCTACAACAGGGGGAGCACTGAAGCTTTCTTT,TRBV7-2,many,TRBJ1-1,14,TRBD1
CASSNGGTGELFF,TGCGCCAGCAGCAACGGCGGGACCGGGGAGCTGTTTTTT,TRBV5-1,many,TRBJ2-2,13,.
CSAREPDRTYGYTF,TGCAGTGCTAGAGAACCTGACAGGACCTATGGCTACACCTTC,TRBV20-1,many,TRBJ1-2,14,.
CSARNGLAGGPREQYF,TGCAGTGCTAGAAATGGACTAGCGGGAGGGCCAAGAGAGCAGTACTTC,TRBV20-1,many,TRBJ2-7,16,TRBD2
CSVTANYGYTF,TGCAGCGTGACAGCAAACTATGGCTACACCTTC,TRBV29-1,many,TRBJ1-2,11,.
CASNGRTAGEQYF,TGTGCCAGCAACGGACGGACTGCCGGCGAGCAGTACTTC,TRBV28,.,TRBJ2-7,13,.
CASSLDRETQYF,TGTGCCAGCAGCTTAGATCGGGAGACCCAGTACTTC,TRBV5-1,many,TRBJ2-5,12,.
CASRYGWNTGELFF,TGTGCCAGCAGATACGGGTGGAACACCGGGGAGCTGTTTTTT,TRBV28,many,TRBJ2-2,14,.
CSARIGLQYEQYF,TGCAGTGCTAGGATCGGACTGCAGTACGAGCAGTACTTC,TRBV20-1,many,TRBJ2-7,13,.
CASSGRGMNTEAFF,TGTGCCAGCAGTGGAAGGGGCATGAACACTGAAGCTTTCTTT,TRBV6-1,.,TRBJ1-1,14,.